This T cell receptor beta chain was obtained from a study of CD8 T cells in ankylosing spondylitis (dated by TCRdb to 2016 to 2017). A note on the overall study: The study set out to find disease-linked TCR variants by profiling T cell receptor beta repertoires in ankylosing spondylitis patients and healthy donors. Peripheral blood was sampled, and synovial fluid was additionally collected from ankylosing spondylitis patients. In total, the full study cohort was made up of roughly 100 healthy donors and approximately 27 ankylosing spondylitis patients. The investigation overall reported the following: Some motif variants were previously reported in synovial fluid and blood of reactive arthritis patients, suggesting common disease-initiation mechanisms. Blood from ankylosing spondylitis patients appeared to be characterized by a TCR beta motif composed of under 10 highly homologous amino acid variants. According to the report, matched synovial fluid samples from ankylosing spondylitis patients were significantly enriched for the disease-linked clones. A CD8+ phenotype was shown by the disease-linked clones, which were found at relatively low frequencies in peripheral blood.

This clonotype was seen repeatedly, ten times or more. Its binding antigen is unknown. Base qualities are missing; no much larger clone stands one base away. Instrument used: Illumina HiSeq 2500. TCR beta libraries were prepared by quantitative 5'-RACE with molecular barcodes. In the authors' own workflow: A new computational method based on a probabilistic model of VDJ rearrangement was used to identify disease-linked TCR variants. Starting from the raw public reads, TCRdb applied fastp trimming at Q25, assembled clones with MiXCR and retained in-frame beta chains. Entries that share a CDR3 protein sequence are merged under the most common genes and DNA. None of the V and J calls come from the authors' own analysis; TCRdb made them. Within this sample are 35,000 to 50,000 distinct CDR3 sequences, with 10% of them counted one time only. Together, the top ten hold more than 15% of the sample. V trim: 6 bases; J trim: 4 bases; unmatched bases: 6. From the cysteine up to the phenylalanine, the CDR3 has a length of 15 residues. Only the CDR3 DNA is retained, 45 bases long and in frame from the first base.

Recombination joined TRBV12-3 or TRBV12-4 with TRBJ2-7; 13 junctional bases match TRBD2. Sequenced material: blood, either unsorted or a sorted T cell fraction (not recorded which). The sequence was obtained from a male donor with ankylosing spondylitis or in good health (not recorded which). The nucleotide sequence is given as TGTGCCAGCAGCCTGGGACTAGCGGGATTTTACGAGCAGTACTTC. Its protein is CASSLGLAGFYEQYF.